The present T cell receptor (beta chain) was sequenced within a study of control samples from healthy donors and cancer patients. This clone was observed a single time. TCRdb's copy holds only in-frame clones and misses some; the assay was immunoSEQ multiplex PCR. Found here are more than 100,000 clones, approximately 89% of them singletons; the top ten hold about 7.2%. This TCR was recovered from a woman aged 18 to 35 in good health. The source material was blood.

The CDR3, as DNA: TGCGCCAGCAGCTTGGACGGGCTATCTAGCACAGATACGCAGTATTTT. It specifies CASSLDGLSSTDTQYF. This rearrangement joins TRBV5-1 to TRBJ2-3; unclear D gene. CDR1 SGHRS and CDR2 YFSETQ come from the germline V gene. V was clipped by 0 bases and J by 0 bases, with 11 bases between them. CDR3 size: 16 residues.